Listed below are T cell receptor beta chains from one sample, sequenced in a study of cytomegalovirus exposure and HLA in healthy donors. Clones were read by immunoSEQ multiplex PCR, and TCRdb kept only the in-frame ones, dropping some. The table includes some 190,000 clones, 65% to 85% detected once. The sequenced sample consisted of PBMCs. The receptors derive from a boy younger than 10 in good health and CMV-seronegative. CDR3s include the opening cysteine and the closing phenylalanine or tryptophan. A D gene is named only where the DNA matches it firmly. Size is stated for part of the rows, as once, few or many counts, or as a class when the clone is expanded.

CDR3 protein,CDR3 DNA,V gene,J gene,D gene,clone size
CASSSTEGWRGPSDTQYF,TGTGCCAGCAGCTCGACGGAGGGTTGGCGGGGACCGTCAGATACGCAGTATTTT,TRBV5-6,TRBJ2-3,.,.
CASSTDRGYTGELFF,TGCGCCAGCAGCACCGACAGGGGTTACACCGGGGAGCTGTTTTTT,TRBV4-1,TRBJ2-2,TRBD1,.
CAIAIYSNQPQHF,TGTGCCATCGCAATCTATAGCAATCAGCCCCAGCATTTT,TRBV2,TRBJ1-5,.,.
CASSLGRELRSNQPQHF,TGTGCCAGCAGCTTAGGGAGAGAACTCCGCAGCAATCAGCCCCAGCATTTT,TRBV7-8,TRBJ1-5,.,.
CASERGNTDTQYF,TGTGCCAGCGAACGGGGGAACACAGATACGCAGTATTTT,TRBV5-6,TRBJ2-3,.,.
CASSQASGGAGNEQFF,TGCGCCAGCAGCCAAGCAAGCGGGGGGGCCGGGAATGAGCAGTTCTTC,TRBV4-1,TRBJ2-1,TRBD2,.
CASSPPTGGYTF,TGTGCCAGCAGCCCACCGACGGGTGGCTACACCTTC,TRBV9,TRBJ1-2,.,.
CASSLAGTGGPTYEQYF,TGTGCCAGCAGCTTGGCCGGGACAGGGGGTCCCACCTACGAGCAGTACTTC,TRBV5-6,TRBJ2-7,TRBD1,.
CASSFAGGGETQYF,TGTGCCAGCAGCTTCGCGGGAGGGGGGGAGACCCAGTACTTC,TRBV5-4,TRBJ2-5,TRBD2,once
CASSQELAGGLYPYEQYF,TGTGCCAGCAGCCAAGAACTAGCGGGAGGTCTGTACCCCTACGAGCAGTACTTC,TRBV4-2,TRBJ2-7,TRBD2,.
CASTQRGQEEDNQPQHF,TGTGCCAGCACCCAAAGGGGACAGGAGGAAGACAATCAGCCCCAGCATTTT,TRBV14,TRBJ1-5,TRBD1,.
CASSPPGGSWDEQFF,TGTGCCAGCAGCCCACCGGGAGGGTCCTGGGATGAGCAGTTCTTC,TRBV7-9,TRBJ2-1,TRBD2,.
CASSLNWGQSVTQYF,TGTGCCAGTAGTTTGAACTGGGGACAGTCCGTGACCCAGTACTTC,TRBV19,TRBJ2-5,TRBD1,.
CASSLRLAGVNEQFF,TGCGCCAGCAGCTTGCGACTAGCGGGAGTCAATGAGCAGTTCTTC,TRBV5-1,TRBJ2-1,TRBD2,.
CASSLGPSGRAGETQYF,TGTGCTAGCAGCTTAGGCCCCAGCGGGAGGGCCGGAGAGACCCAGTACTTC,TRBV7-7,TRBJ2-5,TRBD2,once
CASSRAGQGYNEQFF,TGTGCCAGCAGCCGGGCGGGACAGGGCTACAATGAGCAGTTCTTC,TRBV5-6,TRBJ2-1,TRBD1,.
CASSYNRGRLNEKLFF,TGTGCCAGCAGTTACAACAGGGGGAGACTTAATGAAAAACTGTTTTTT,TRBV6-6,TRBJ1-4,TRBD1,.
CASPSPGQPYGYTF,TGTGCCAGCCCCTCCCCGGGACAGCCCTATGGCTACACCTTC,TRBV6-1,TRBJ1-2,TRBD1,few
CSGTGNSGVKGDTQYF,TGCAGCGGTACAGGGAACAGCGGGGTAAAGGGAGATACGCAGTATTTT,TRBV29-1,TRBJ2-3,.,.
CASSSRNPGTGESPLHF,TGTGCCAGCAGCTCGAGAAACCCCGGGACAGGCGAGTCACCCCTCCACTTT,TRBV7-2,TRBJ1-6,TRBD1,few
CASSQGGPEGNYGYTF,TGTGCCAGCAGTCAAGGGGGACCCGAAGGGAACTATGGCTACACCTTC,TRBV7-9,TRBJ1-2,.,.
CASSLVAGEVNF,TGTGCCAGCAGCTTAGTTGCGGGAGAGGTGAACTTC,TRBV13,TRBJ2-7,TRBD2,.
CASSQESGGAEKLFF,TGTGCCAGCAGCCAAGAATCTGGGGGGGCTGAAAAACTGTTTTTT,TRBV14,TRBJ1-4,.,few
CASSPGTGSLYEQYF,TGTGCCAGCTCACCAGGGACAGGGTCCCTCTACGAGCAGTACTTC,TRBV18,TRBJ2-7,TRBD1,few
CASSVSQGGGYTF,TGTGCCAGCAGCGTGAGCCAGGGAGGTGGCTACACCTTC,TRBV9,TRBJ1-2,.,.
CASSQEPALAQETQYF,TGCGCCAGCAGCCAAGAACCGGCTCTAGCGCAAGAGACCCAGTACTTC,TRBV4-1,TRBJ2-5,.,.
CASSFRLAAPYEQYF,TGTGCCAGCAGTTTCCGGCTAGCGGCCCCCTACGAGCAGTACTTC,TRBV28,TRBJ2-7,TRBD2,once
CAWTNANSYNEQFF,TGTGCCTGGACCAACGCGAACTCCTACAATGAGCAGTTCTTC,TRBV30,TRBJ2-1,.,.
CASSLSGTSGGYYTDTQYF,TGTGCCAGCAGCCTGTCCGGGACTAGCGGGGGGTACTACACAGATACGCAGTATTTT,TRBV7-2,TRBJ2-3,TRBD2,once
CSVQVTSGNTIYF,TGCAGTGTACAGGTCACCTCTGGAAACACCATATATTTT,TRBV29-1,TRBJ1-3,.,once
CASTVTGPLNYGYTF,TGTGCCAGCACTGTGACAGGGCCCCTTAACTATGGCTACACCTTC,TRBV6-1,TRBJ1-2,TRBD1,.
CASSVSGGNYEQYF,TGTGCCAGTAGTGTAAGCGGGGGAAACTACGAGCAGTACTTC,TRBV19,TRBJ2-7,TRBD2,.
CASALSSGGAKNIQYF,TGCGCCAGCGCCCTCTCTAGCGGGGGGGCCAAAAACATTCAGTACTTC,TRBV10-2,TRBJ2-4,TRBD2,.
CASSYGGAGGQETQYF,TGTGCCAGCAGTTACGGCGGGGCTGGTGGCCAAGAGACCCAGTACTTC,TRBV6-5,TRBJ2-5,.,.
CASSTHSGSGSYEQYF,TGTGCCAGCAGCACCCATAGCGGGAGTGGGTCCTACGAGCAGTACTTC,TRBV5-4,TRBJ2-7,TRBD2,.
CASSSPAGGADTQYF,TGTGCCAGCAGCTCCCCAGCGGGAGGGGCAGATACGCAGTATTTT,TRBV5-8,TRBJ2-3,TRBD2,.
CASSSRGDEKLFF,TGTGCCAGCAGCTCCCGGGGTGACGAAAAACTGTTTTTT,TRBV6-6,TRBJ1-4,.,.
CASSPGTSGRETQYF,TGTGCCAGCAGCCCCGGGACTAGCGGACGAGAGACCCAGTACTTC,TRBV11-2,TRBJ2-5,TRBD2,.
CASSHPGTGDLFF,TGTGCCAGCAGCCACCCTGGGACAGGGGATCTGTTTTTT,TRBV11-2,TRBJ2-2,TRBD1,once
CSVTGGTEAFF,TGCAGTGTTACGGGTGGCACTGAAGCTTTCTTT,TRBV20-1,TRBJ1-1,.,few
CASSITPGQGTDTQYF,TGTGCCAGTAGTATAACACCGGGACAGGGCACAGATACGCAGTATTTT,TRBV19,TRBJ2-3,TRBD1,few
CSVETGLVDKDTQYF,TGCAGCGTTGAAACGGGACTAGTGGATAAAGATACGCAGTATTTT,TRBV29-1,TRBJ2-3,TRBD2,.
CASQDSFSNQPQHF,TGTGCCAGTCAGGACAGTTTTAGCAATCAGCCCCAGCATTTT,TRBV5-6,TRBJ1-5,.,.
CASSLAGGTSGGRRQFF,TGTGCCAGCAGCTTGGCCGGAGGGACTAGCGGGGGGAGACGGCAGTTCTTC,TRBV5-4,TRBJ2-1,TRBD2,.
CASSHSFRDNFNQPQHF,TGCGCCAGCAGCCATAGCTTCCGGGACAACTTTAATCAGCCCCAGCATTTT,TRBV4-3,TRBJ1-5,.,.
CASSSSGYTGELFF,TGTGCCAGCTCCTCTAGCGGGTACACCGGGGAGCTGTTTTTT,TRBV27,TRBJ2-2,TRBD2,.
CSVEKTLNTEAFF,TGCAGCGTTGAAAAGACACTGAACACTGAAGCTTTCTTT,TRBV29-1,TRBJ1-1,.,.
CASSLDERYSPLHF,TGTGCCAGCAGCTTAGACGAGCGCTATTCACCCCTCCACTTT,TRBV7-2,TRBJ1-6,.,.
CASSPQQGATNEKLFF,TGTGCCAGCTCACCGCAACAGGGAGCTACTAATGAAAAACTGTTTTTT,TRBV18,TRBJ1-4,.,.
CASSQDREGSTEAFF,TGCGCCAGCAGCCAGGATCGGGAGGGGAGCACTGAAGCTTTCTTT,TRBV4-3,TRBJ1-1,.,.
CASSVTPGTEAFF,TGTGCCAGCAGCGTGACCCCCGGGACTGAAGCTTTCTTT,TRBV9,TRBJ1-1,.,.